The 5 T cell receptor beta chains below come from one sample, sequenced in a study of blood T cell repertoires in COVID-19. TCRdb's copy holds only in-frame clones and misses some; the assay was immunoSEQ multiplex PCR. Altogether around 190,000 clones are present, 70% to 90% being singletons, with the ten largest covering 15% to 20%. Sequenced sample: peripheral blood. These receptors were obtained from a man aged 45-65 years with COVID-19, enrolled during active disease.

The V call is TRBV5-4, the J call TRBJ2-1, with a possible D match to TRBD1 (5 bases). In germline, CDR1 is SGHNT, CDR2 YYREEE (reference sequence). V was shortened by 0 bases and J by 11 bases, with 9 bases between the two germline ends. The CDR3 runs 12 residues. CDR3 bases: TGTGCCAGCAGCTTGGTGGGGCGGCAGCAGTTCTTC. Its translation: CASSLVGRQQFF.

This chain uses TRBV11-2 with TRBJ2-1; 10 bases are shared with TRBD2. CDR3 size: 15 residues. Germline loops: CDR1 SGHAT, CDR2 FQNNGV. V lost 1 base to trimming and J lost 4 bases; unmatched junction nucleotides: 1. CDR3 sequence: CASSLGTSGYNEQFF. The CDR3 nucleotides are TGTGCCAGCAGCTTAGGGACTAGCGGATACAATGAGCAGTTCTTC.

This clone was counted a few times. The chain couples TRBV4-2 to TRBJ1-6; no firm D call. Germline loops: CDR1 LGHNA, CDR2 YNFKEQ. V lost 1 base to trimming and J lost 9 bases, with 13 bases between them. This CDR3 is built from 15 residues. CDR3 nucleotide sequence: TGTGCCAGCAGCCAAGTACTGGAGAAAAGTTCACCCCTCCACTTT. It encodes CASSQVLEKSSPLHF.

The chain carries TRBV3-1 (or the pseudogene TRBV3-2) and TRBJ2-5, with 8 positions matching TRBD2. V lost 3 bases, J lost 1 base, and 10 bases stayed unmatched. Looked up from germline, CDR1 is LGHDT and CDR2 is YNNKEL (reference sequence). The CDR3 is 17 amino acids. The CDR3 spells CASSHLRSGGFQETQYF. The CDR3 nucleotides read TGTGCCAGCAGCCATCTGCGGAGCGGGGGATTCCAAGAGACCCAGTACTTC.

The rearrangement links TRBV6-5 to TRBJ1-1; D not resolved. Between the trimmed V and J ends, which lost 5 bases and 13 bases, there was a span of 17 bases. Looked up from germline, CDR1 is MNHEY and CDR2 is SVGAGI. The CDR3 runs to 12 residues. DNA of the CDR3: TGTGCCAGCAGTCCCTGGGAGGGCGGAGATTTCTTT. Translation: CASSPWEGGDFF.